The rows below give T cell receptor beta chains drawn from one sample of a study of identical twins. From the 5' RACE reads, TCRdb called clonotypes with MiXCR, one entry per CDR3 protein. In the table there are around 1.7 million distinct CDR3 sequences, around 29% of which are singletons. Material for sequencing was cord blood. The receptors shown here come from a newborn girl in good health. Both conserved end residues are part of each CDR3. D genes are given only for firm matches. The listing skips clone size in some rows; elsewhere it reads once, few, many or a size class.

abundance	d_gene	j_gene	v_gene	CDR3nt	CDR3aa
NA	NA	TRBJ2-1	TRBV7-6	TGTGCCAGCAGCTTAGCCACTTTCAATGAGCAGTTCTTC	CASSLATFNEQFF
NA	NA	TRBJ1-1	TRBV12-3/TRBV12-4	TGTGCCAGCTCCATCCGTTGGGGGGGCACTGAAGCTTTCTTT	CASSIRWGGTEAFF
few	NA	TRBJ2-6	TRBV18	TGTGCCAGCTCACCACAGGGCACGACTGGGGCCAACGTCCTGACTTTC	CASSPQGTTGANVLTF
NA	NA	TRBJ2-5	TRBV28	TGTGCCAGCAGTTTCGGCGGGGTCCAAGAGACCCAGTACTTC	CASSFGGVQETQYF
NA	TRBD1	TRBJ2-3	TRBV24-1	TGTGCCACCAGTACACCGGGACAGGGGGCAGATACGCAGTATTTT	CATSTPGQGADTQYF
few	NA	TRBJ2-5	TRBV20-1	TGCAGTGCTCCCGAGGCTCAGTGGCTACAAGAGACCCAGTACTTC	CSAPEAQWLQETQYF
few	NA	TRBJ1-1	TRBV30	TGTGCCTTACAGGTGAACACTGAAGCTTTCTTT	CALQVNTEAFF
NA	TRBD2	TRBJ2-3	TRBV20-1	TGCAGTGCCACTAGCGGGAGGTTTGGCACAGATACGCAGTATTTT	CSATSGRFGTDTQYF
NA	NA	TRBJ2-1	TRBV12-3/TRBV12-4	TGTGCCAGCAATACACTAGTGGGAGGCTACAATGAGCAGTTCTTC	CASNTLVGGYNEQFF
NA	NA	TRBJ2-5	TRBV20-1	TGCGTCCCCTCAACTAGCAACCAAGAGACCCAGTACTTC	CVPSTSNQETQYF
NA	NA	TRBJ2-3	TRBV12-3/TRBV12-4	TGTGCCAGCAGTCCCGACCAGGGAAGCACAGATACGCAGTATTTT	CASSPDQGSTDTQYF
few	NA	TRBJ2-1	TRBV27	TGTGCCAGCAGTTTAAGGGATTGGAGACCCTACAATGAGCAGTTCTTC	CASSLRDWRPYNEQFF
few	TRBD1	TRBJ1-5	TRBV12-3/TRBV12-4	TGTGCCAGCAGCGAAGGGGGCAGTGTTAATCAGCCCCAGCATTTT	CASSEGGSVNQPQHF
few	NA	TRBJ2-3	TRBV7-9	TGTGCCAGCAGGACTAGGGAGGTTTCGGATACGCAGTATTTT	CASRTREVSDTQYF
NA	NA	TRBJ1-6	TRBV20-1	TGCAGTGCTAGGCCTGAGGGTTCCCCCTATAATTCACCCCTCCACTTT	CSARPEGSPYNSPLHF
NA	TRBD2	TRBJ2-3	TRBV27	TGTGCCAGCAGTGCCCGACTAGCGGGGATTGAGGGTACGCAGTATTTT	CASSARLAGIEGTQYF
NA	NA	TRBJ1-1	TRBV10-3	TGTGCCATCAGTGAGTCGGCAGGGCTCAACACTGAAGCTTTCTTT	CAISESAGLNTEAFF
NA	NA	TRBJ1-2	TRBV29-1	TGCAGCGCTGACTTTACAGGGCCCGGCTACACCTTC	CSADFTGPGYTF
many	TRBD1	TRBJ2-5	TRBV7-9	TGTGCCAGCCGAGACAGGGTCCAAGAGACCCAGTACTTC	CASRDRVQETQYF
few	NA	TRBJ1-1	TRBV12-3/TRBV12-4	TGTGCCAGCACTCTGACAGGTGACACTGAAGCTTTCTTT	CASTLTGDTEAFF
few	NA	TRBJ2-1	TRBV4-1	TGCGCCAGCAGCCAAGATAGGGGACCCTATGAGCAGTTCTTC	CASSQDRGPYEQFF